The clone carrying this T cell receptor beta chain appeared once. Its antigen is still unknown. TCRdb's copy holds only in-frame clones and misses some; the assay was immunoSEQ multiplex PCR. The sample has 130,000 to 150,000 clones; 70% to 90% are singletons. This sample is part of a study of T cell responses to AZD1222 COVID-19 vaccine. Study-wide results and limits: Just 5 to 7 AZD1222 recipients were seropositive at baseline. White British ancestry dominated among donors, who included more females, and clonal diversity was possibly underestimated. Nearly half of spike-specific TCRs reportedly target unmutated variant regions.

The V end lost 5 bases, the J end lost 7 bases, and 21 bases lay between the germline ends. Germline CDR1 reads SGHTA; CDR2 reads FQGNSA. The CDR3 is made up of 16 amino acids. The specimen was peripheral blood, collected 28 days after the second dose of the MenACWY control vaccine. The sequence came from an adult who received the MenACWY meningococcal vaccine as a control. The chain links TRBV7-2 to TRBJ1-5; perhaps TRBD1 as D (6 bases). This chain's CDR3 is CASSIRAEVGGQPQHF. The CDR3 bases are TGTGCCAGCAGCATTAGGGCCGAAGTTGGGGGCCAGCCCCAGCATTTT.